This T cell receptor (beta chain) is from a study of blood T cell repertoires in COVID-19. V lost 4 bases, J lost 7 bases, and 25 bases lay in between. This CDR3 spans 16 amino acids. In germline, CDR1 is GTSNPN, CDR2 SVGIG (reference sequence). Sequencing was performed with immunoSEQ multiplex PCR; in TCRdb, only in-frame clones are kept and a portion is missing. The profile covers a few hundred thousand clones, with around 87% appearing a single time and more than 9% taken by the ten largest. This chain joins TRBV30 and TRBJ2-5; D gene unclear. The receptor comes from a woman under 40 with COVID-19, enrolled during active disease. The source material was peripheral blood. The CDR3 here is CAWTPPGWQKVGTQYF. For the CDR3, the DNA is TGTGCCTGGACCCCACCCGGGTGGCAGAAAGTAGGGACCCAGTACTTC.